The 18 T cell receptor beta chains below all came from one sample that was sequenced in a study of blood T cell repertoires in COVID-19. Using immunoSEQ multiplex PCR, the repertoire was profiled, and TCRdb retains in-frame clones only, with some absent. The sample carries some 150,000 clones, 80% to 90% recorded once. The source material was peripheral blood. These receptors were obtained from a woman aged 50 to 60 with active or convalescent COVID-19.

In DNA form, the CDR3 reads TGTGCCAGCTCACCCCGGACAGGGACCACGAAGGGGTCTGAAGCTTTCTTT. Translation: CASSPRTGTTKGSEAFF. The chain combines TRBV18 with TRBJ1-1, with 8 nucleotides matching TRBD1. The germline V gene encodes CDR1 KGHSH and CDR2 LQKENI. V lost 3 bases, J lost 6 bases, and 15 bases stayed unmatched. The CDR3 consists of 17 residues.

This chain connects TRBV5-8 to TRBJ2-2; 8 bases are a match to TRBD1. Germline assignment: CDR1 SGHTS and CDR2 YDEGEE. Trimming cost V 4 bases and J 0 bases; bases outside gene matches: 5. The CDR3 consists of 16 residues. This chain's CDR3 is CASSVRQGSNTGELFF. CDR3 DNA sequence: TGTGCCAGCAGCGTTAGACAGGGGTCGAACACCGGGGAGCTGTTTTTT.

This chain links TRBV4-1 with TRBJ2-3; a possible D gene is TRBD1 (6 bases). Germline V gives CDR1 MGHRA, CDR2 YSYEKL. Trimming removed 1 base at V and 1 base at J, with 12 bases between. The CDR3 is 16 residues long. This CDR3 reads CASSQGGNRGTDTQYF. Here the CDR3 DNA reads TGCGCCAGCAGCCAAGGGGGTAACAGGGGCACAGATACGCAGTATTTT.

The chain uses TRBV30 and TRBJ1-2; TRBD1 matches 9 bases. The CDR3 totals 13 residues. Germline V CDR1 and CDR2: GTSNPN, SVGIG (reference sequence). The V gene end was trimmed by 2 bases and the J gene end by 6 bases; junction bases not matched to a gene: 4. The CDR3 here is CAWSPTGGDGYTF. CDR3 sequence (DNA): TGTGCCTGGAGTCCAACAGGGGGCGATGGCTACACCTTC.

CDR3 loop: CAWSRNTEAFF. DNA for the CDR3: TGTGCCTGGAGCAGGAACACTGAAGCTTTCTTT. The V gene is TRBV30, the J gene TRBJ1-1; D is undetermined. The V gene lost 3 bases and the J gene lost 1 base, with 3 bases spanning the gap. This CDR3 spans 11 amino acids. Germline V lookup: CDR1 GTSNPN, CDR2 SVGIG (reference sequence). Together with reference TRBV30 and TRBJ1-1, the CDR3 gives the full variable domain: SQTIHQWPATLVQPVGSPLSLECTVEGTSNPNLYWYRQAAGRGLQLLFYSVGIGQISSEVPQNLSASRPQDRQFILSSKKLLLSDSGFYLCAWSRNTEAFFGQGTRLTVV.

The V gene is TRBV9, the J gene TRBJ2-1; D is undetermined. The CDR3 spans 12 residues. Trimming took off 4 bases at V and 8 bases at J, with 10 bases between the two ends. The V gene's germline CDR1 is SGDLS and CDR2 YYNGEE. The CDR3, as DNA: TGTGCCAGCAGCTCTACCGAGGATGAGCAGTTCTTC. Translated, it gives CASSSTEDEQFF.

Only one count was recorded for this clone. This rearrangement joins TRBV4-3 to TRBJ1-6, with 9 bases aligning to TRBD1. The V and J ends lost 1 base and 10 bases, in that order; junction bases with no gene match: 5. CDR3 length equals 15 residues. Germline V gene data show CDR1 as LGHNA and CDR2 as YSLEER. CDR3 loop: CASSQVTGGRSPLHF. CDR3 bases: TGCGCCAGCAGCCAAGTGACAGGGGGAAGGTCACCCCTCCACTTT.

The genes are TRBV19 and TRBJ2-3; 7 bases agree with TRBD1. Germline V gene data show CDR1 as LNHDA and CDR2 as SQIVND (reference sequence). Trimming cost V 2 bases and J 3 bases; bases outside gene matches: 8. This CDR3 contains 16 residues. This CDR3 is CASSIRAGQETDTQYF. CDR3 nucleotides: TGTGCCAGTAGTATACGGGCTGGACAGGAAACAGATACGCAGTATTTT.

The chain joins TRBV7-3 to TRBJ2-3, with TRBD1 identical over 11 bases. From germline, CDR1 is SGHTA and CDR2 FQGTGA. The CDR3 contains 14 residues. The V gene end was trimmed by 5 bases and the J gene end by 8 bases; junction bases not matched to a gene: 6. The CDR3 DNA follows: TGTGCCAGCAGCCGGACAGGGGGCGAGGTTACGCAGTATTTT. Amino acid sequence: CASSRTGGEVTQYF.

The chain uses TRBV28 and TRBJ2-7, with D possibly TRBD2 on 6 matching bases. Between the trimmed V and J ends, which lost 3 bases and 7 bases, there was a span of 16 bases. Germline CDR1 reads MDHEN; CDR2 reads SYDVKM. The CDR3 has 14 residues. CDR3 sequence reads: CASSFEGFAGEQYF. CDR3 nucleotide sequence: TGTGCCAGCAGTTTCGAGGGTTTTGCGGGAGAGCAGTACTTC.

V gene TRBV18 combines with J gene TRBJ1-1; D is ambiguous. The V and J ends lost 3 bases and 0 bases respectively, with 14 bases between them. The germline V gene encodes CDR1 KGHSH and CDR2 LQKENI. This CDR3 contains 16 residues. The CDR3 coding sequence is TGTGCCAGCTCACCGGGTCAGGCGCGATTGAACACTGAAGCTTTCTTT. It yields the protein CASSPGQARLNTEAFF.

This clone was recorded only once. As DNA, the CDR3 is TGTGCCAGTAGTTGGGGGGGCGCGGAGTACAATGAGCAGTTCTTC. As protein: CASSWGGAEYNEQFF. The chain recombines TRBV19 with TRBJ2-1, with D perhaps TRBD2 (7 bases). Germline V gene data show CDR1 as LNHDA and CDR2 as SQIVND (reference sequence). Trimming removed 5 bases from V and 4 bases from J, with 15 bases in between. The CDR3 is 15 residues long.

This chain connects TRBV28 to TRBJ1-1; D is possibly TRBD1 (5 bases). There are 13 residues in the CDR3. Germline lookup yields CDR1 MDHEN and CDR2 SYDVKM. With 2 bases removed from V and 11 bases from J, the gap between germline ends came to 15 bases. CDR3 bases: TGTGCCAGCAGTTTAGCGGCGGGGCGGCTGGCTTTCTTT. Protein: CASSLAAGRLAFF.

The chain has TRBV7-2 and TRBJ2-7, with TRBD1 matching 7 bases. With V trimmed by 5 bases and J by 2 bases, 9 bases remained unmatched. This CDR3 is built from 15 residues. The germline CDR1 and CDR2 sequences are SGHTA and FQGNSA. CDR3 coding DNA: TGTGCCAGCAGCCCCCGAGCCGGGACAGCCTACGAGCAGTACTTC. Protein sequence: CASSPRAGTAYEQYF.

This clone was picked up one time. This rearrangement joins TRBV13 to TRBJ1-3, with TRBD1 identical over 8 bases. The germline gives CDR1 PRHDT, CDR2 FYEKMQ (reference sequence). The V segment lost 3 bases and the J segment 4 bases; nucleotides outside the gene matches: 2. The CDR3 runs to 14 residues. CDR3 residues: CASSFDRGGNTIYF. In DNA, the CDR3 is TGTGCCAGCAGCTTCGACAGGGGAGGAAACACCATATATTTT.

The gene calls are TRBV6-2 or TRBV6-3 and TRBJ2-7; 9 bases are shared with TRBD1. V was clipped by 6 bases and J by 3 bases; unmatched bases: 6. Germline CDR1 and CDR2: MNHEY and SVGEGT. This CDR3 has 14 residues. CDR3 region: CASSKPGQGYEQYF. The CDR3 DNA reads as TGTGCCAGCAGCAAACCGGGACAGGGCTACGAGCAGTACTTC.

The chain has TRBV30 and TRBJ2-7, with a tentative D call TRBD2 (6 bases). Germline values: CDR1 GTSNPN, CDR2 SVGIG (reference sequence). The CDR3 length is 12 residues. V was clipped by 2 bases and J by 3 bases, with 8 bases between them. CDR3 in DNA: TGTGCCTGGAGTCGGGGGTTCTACGAGCAGTACTTC. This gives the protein CAWSRGFYEQYF.

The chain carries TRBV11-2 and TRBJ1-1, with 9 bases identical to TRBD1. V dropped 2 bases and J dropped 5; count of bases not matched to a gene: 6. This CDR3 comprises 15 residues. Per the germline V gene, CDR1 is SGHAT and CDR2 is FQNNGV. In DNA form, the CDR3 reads TGTGCCAGCAGCTTACGGAGACAGGGGGGGACTGAAGCTTTCTTT. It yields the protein CASSLRRQGGTEAFF.